The 11 T cell receptor beta chains in this list originate from one sample, sequenced in a study of blood T cell repertoires in COVID-19. This table comes from immunoSEQ multiplex PCR, and its TCRdb copy is limited to in-frame clones, with some not included. The sample has 400,000 to 550,000 clones, around 89% seen once. Sequencing input: peripheral blood. The receptor set was obtained from a woman in her twenties or thirties with acute or convalescent COVID-19.

This chain connects TRBV4-1 to TRBJ2-5; D not certain. The V and J ends lost 0 bases and 7 bases respectively, with 15 bases between them. CDR1 is MGHRA and CDR2 is YSYEKL in the germline V gene. This CDR3 comprises 15 residues. CDR3 DNA: TGCGCCAGCAGCCAAGAAACCATGTCCGTCGGGACCCAGTACTTC. This gives the protein CASSQETMSVGTQYF.

This chain uses TRBV30 with TRBJ1-2, with D unclear. Deletions cut 4 bases from V and 0 bases from J, with 15 bases between. The CDR3 spans 15 residues. CDR1 is GTSNPN, CDR2 SVGIG, per germline (reference sequence). CDR3 loop: CAWILAILANYGYTF. Written as DNA, the CDR3 is TGTGCCTGGATATTGGCAATACTAGCTAACTATGGCTACACCTTC. Complete variable domain (other parts from reference TRBV30 and TRBJ1-2): SQTIHQWPATLVQPVGSPLSLECTVEGTSNPNLYWYRQAAGRGLQLLFYSVGIGQISSEVPQNLSASRPQDRQFILSSKKLLLSDSGFYLCAWILAILANYGYTFGSGTRLTVV.

The genes are TRBV19 and TRBJ2-7; TRBD1 aligns across 9 bases. The CDR3 totals 15 residues. Germline CDR1 LNHDA, CDR2 SQIVND (reference sequence). The V gene end was trimmed by 9 bases and the J gene end by 5 bases; junction bases not matched to a gene: 14. CDR3 sequence: CARVWMRTGEHEQYF. For the CDR3, the DNA is TGTGCCAGGGTCTGGATGCGGACAGGGGAGCACGAGCAGTACTTC.

The chain is built from TRBV3-1 (or the pseudogene TRBV3-2) and TRBJ1-1; 8 positions agree with TRBD1. CDR3 length equals 13 residues. Germline V gene data show CDR1 as LGHDT and CDR2 as YNNKEL (reference sequence). Trimming at V came to 6 bases and at J to 4 bases, leaving 4 bases not matched to a gene. The CDR3 spells CASRVQGGTEAFF. CDR3 sequence (DNA): TGTGCCAGCAGGGTACAGGGGGGCACTGAAGCTTTCTTT.

This clone was counted many times. J is TRBJ2-7 and V is TRBV9; 9 nucleotides match TRBD1. The junction had 13 bases not matched to a gene; V was cut back by 0 bases and J by 3 bases. Germline CDR1 is SGDLS and CDR2 is YYNGEE. CDR3 size: 18 residues. The chain's CDR3 is CASSVAPDRGRCGYEQYF. The CDR3 coding sequence is TGTGCCAGCAGCGTAGCCCCGGACAGGGGAAGGTGTGGCTACGAGCAGTACTTC.

The chain employs TRBV30 and TRBJ2-4; no clear D. V shed 2 bases and J shed 0 bases, with 8 bases lying between them. This CDR3 has 14 residues. The germline V gene encodes CDR1 GTSNPN and CDR2 SVGIG (reference sequence). Here the CDR3 DNA reads TGTGCCTGGAGTCCGCAACTAGCCAAAAACATTCAGTACTTC. It translates to CAWSPQLAKNIQYF.

The J gene is TRBJ2-7, the V gene TRBV2; 7 nucleotides agree with TRBD2. Trimming removed 6 bases from V and 6 bases from J; junction bases left unmatched: 8. The CDR3 is 13 amino acids. Germline-derived CDR1 and CDR2 are SNHLY and FYNNEI. The chain's CDR3 is CASSRGEVGEQYF. The CDR3 region has the DNA TGTGCCAGCAGCCGGGGGGAGGTAGGCGAGCAGTACTTC.

The chain carries TRBV30 and TRBJ1-1; 8 nucleotides agree with TRBD1. The V gene's germline CDR1 is GTSNPN and CDR2 SVGIG (reference sequence). The V segment lost 0 bases and the J segment 8 bases; nucleotides outside the gene matches: 5. The CDR3 length is 13 residues. CDR3 residues: CAWSVTAGGEAFF. The CDR3 nucleotides are TGTGCCTGGAGTGTAACGGCAGGGGGCGAAGCTTTCTTT.

This clone was detected only a few times. V is TRBV7-2 and J is TRBJ1-1, with 7 bases lining up with TRBD1. CDR1 is SGHTA, CDR2 FQGNSA, per germline. The CDR3 length is 14 residues. Trimming cost V 6 bases and J 4 bases; bases outside gene matches: 8. CDR3 region: CASSLVGGSTEAFF. The CDR3, as DNA: TGTGCCAGCAGTCTTGTAGGGGGCAGCACTGAAGCTTTCTTT.

This sequence joins TRBV2 and TRBJ1-1; tentatively, D is TRBD1 (6 bases). Trimming shortened V by 3 bases and J by 3 bases, and 14 bases separated the two germline ends. Per the germline V gene, CDR1 is SNHLY and CDR2 is FYNNEI. The CDR3 runs to 15 residues. CDR3: CASSDAAGADTEAFF. CDR3 DNA sequence: TGTGCCAGCAGTGATGCAGCAGGGGCCGACACTGAAGCTTTCTTT.

The chain couples TRBV11-2 to TRBJ2-3; 11 positions agree with TRBD2. This CDR3 is built from 16 residues. Trimming took 4 bases from V and 13 from J; bases not matched to a gene: 16. In germline, CDR1 is SGHAT, CDR2 FQNNGV. This CDR3 reads CASSSLAGVVATRKYF. CDR3 nucleotides: TGTGCCAGCAGCTCACTAGCGGGGGTGGTAGCCACGCGCAAGTATTTT.